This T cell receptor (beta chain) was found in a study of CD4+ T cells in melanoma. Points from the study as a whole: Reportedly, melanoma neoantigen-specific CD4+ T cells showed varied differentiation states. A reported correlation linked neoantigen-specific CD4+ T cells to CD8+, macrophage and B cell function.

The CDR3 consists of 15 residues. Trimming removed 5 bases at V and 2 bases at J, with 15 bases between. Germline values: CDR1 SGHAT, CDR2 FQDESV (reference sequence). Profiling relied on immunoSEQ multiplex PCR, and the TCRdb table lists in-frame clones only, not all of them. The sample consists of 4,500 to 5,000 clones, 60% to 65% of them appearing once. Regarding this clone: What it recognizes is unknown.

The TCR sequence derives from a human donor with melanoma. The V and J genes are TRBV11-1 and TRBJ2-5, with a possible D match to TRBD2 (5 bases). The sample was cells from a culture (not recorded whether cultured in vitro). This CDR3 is CASSHRGEKQETQYF. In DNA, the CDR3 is TGTGCCAGCAGCCACCGGGGTGAGAAACAAGAGACCCAGTACTTC.